This T cell receptor (beta chain) originates from a study of T-cell memory formation after mild COVID-19. Points from the study as a whole: Among CD4+ contracting clones, most were CM and EM, and CD8+ ones EMRA.

As to this clonotype: Its specificity is not known.

TCRdb independently ran MiXCR on the 5' RACE reads; one entry per CDR3 protein. The sample has about 560,000 distinct CDR3 sequences; roughly 18% are singletons. The V gene's germline CDR1 is KGHDR and CDR2 SFDVKD. The CDR3 sequence is 14 residues long. V was clipped by 6 bases and J by 4 bases, with 13 bases between them. The specimen was PBMCs or a T cell subset sorted from them (not recorded which). The receptor comes from an adult woman who had mild COVID-19 (a few samples of this study predate the infection). Cell type and time point are not known. V usage is TRBV24-1 and J usage is TRBJ2-3; D gene unclear. DNA of the CDR3: TGTGCCACCAGTAGCTTTCGAACGGCAGATACGCAGTATTTT. It codes for CATSSFRTADTQYF.